What follows are 30 T cell receptor beta chains derived from one specimen sequenced in a study of blood T cell repertoires in COVID-19. Libraries were prepared by immunoSEQ multiplex PCR; TCRdb keeps only in-frame clonotypes and omits some of them. The sample records 280,000 or so clones, approximately 85% being singletons. Sequenced material: PBMCs or T cells enriched from blood (not recorded which). The receptor source for this set is a man younger than 45 who had recovered from COVID-19.

The gene calls are TRBV5-6 and TRBJ1-2; D call uncertain. From germline, CDR1 is SGHDT and CDR2 YYEEEE. Trimming stripped 0 bases from V and 7 bases from J, with 13 bases between. The length of the CDR3 is 14 residues. This CDR3 reads CASSLVGLYSGYTF. CDR3 DNA sequence: TGTGCCAGCAGCTTGGTCGGGTTGTACTCTGGCTACACCTTC.

The chain couples TRBV5-1 to TRBJ1-1; no reliable D call. The germline V gene encodes CDR1 SGHRS and CDR2 YFSETQ. CDR3 length: 13 amino acids. Trimming left V 6 bases short and J 2 bases short, with 11 bases between. The CDR3 spells CASTMNSNTEAFF. As DNA, the CDR3 is TGCGCCAGCACCATGAACAGTAACACTGAAGCTTTCTTT. The full variable domain, its missing parts supplied by reference TRBV5-1 and TRBJ1-1, is KAGVTQTPRYLIKTRGQQVTLSCSPISGHRSVSWYQQTPGQGLQFLFEYFSETQRNKGNFPGRFSGRQFSNSRSEMNVSTLELGDSALYLCASTMNSNTEAFFGQGTRLTVV.

J is TRBJ1-3 and V is TRBV21-1; the table's D call, TRBD1, has no DNA check behind it. TRBV21-1 is a pseudogene segment. The CDR3 covers 16 residues. The CDR3 spells CASSKATVPSGNTIYF. CDR3 sequence (DNA): TGTGCCAGCAGCAAAGCTACAGTACCCTCTGGAAACACCATATATTTT.

This clone was recorded once. The rearrangement uses TRBV30 and TRBJ2-7; no clear D. Trimming removed 0 bases from V and 4 bases from J, with 7 bases in between. The CDR3 is 12 amino acids. Germline loops: CDR1 GTSNPN, CDR2 SVGIG (reference sequence). This CDR3 is CAWSVYAYEQYF. The CDR3 DNA sequence: TGTGCCTGGAGTGTATATGCGTACGAGCAGTACTTC.

J is TRBJ1-2 and V is TRBV5-6; D unclear. CDR1 SGHDT and CDR2 YYEEEE come from the germline V gene. V lost 0 bases to trimming and J lost 5 bases, with 5 bases between them. CDR3 length: 12 residues. In DNA, the CDR3 is TGTGCCAGCAGCTTGGCCGAGTATGGCTACACCTTC. Amino acid sequence: CASSLAEYGYTF.

To note about this clone: Other nucleotide sequences in the sample specify the same CDR3. CDR3 in DNA: TGTGCCAGCCGGAGCGGGGGGGCGTACAATGAGCAGTTCTTC. Encoded protein: CASRSGGAYNEQFF. The rearrangement joins TRBV7-2 to TRBJ2-1, with TRBD2 identical over 10 bases. CDR1 is SGHTA, CDR2 FQGNSA, per germline. Trimming removed 8 bases from V and 4 bases from J; junction bases left unmatched: 5. This CDR3 is built from 14 residues.

This chain links TRBV2 with TRBJ1-2; D may be TRBD1 (6 bases). CDR1 is SNHLY and CDR2 is FYNNEI in the germline V gene. There are 14 residues in the CDR3. The germline V and J ends were trimmed by 3 bases and 8 bases, with 16 bases remaining between them. The CDR3 sequence is CASSEGATGLGYTF. CDR3 bases: TGTGCCAGCAGTGAGGGGGCTACGGGGCTAGGCTACACCTTC. Looking up the rest from reference TRBV2 and TRBJ1-2 gives the full variable domain: EPEVTQTPSHQVTQMGQEVILRCVPISNHLYFYWYRQILGQKVEFLVSFYNNEISEKSEIFDDQFSVERPDGSNFTLKIRSTKLEDSAMYFCASSEGATGLGYTFGSGTRLTVV.

The chain uses TRBV19 and TRBJ2-3; 7 nucleotides line up with TRBD1. CDR1 and CDR2 (germline): LNHDA, SQIVND (reference sequence). J gave up 1 base and V 3 bases, and 10 bases lay outside the gene matches. CDR3 length equals 17 residues. Here the CDR3 reads CASSIWTGPIRTDTQYF. The CDR3 DNA is TGTGCCAGTAGTATTTGGACAGGACCTATCCGCACAGATACGCAGTATTTT.

V gene TRBV19 combines with J gene TRBJ2-3; D remains unclear. Germline values: CDR1 LNHDA, CDR2 SQIVND (reference sequence). Trimming pared 1 base from V and 0 bases from J, leaving 14 bases between. This CDR3 contains 17 residues. This CDR3 is CASSIASYISSTDTQYF. The CDR3 DNA reads as TGTGCCAGTAGTATAGCCTCCTATATTTCTAGCACAGATACGCAGTATTTT.

The chain uses TRBV4-3 and TRBJ2-7; 7 bases are shared with TRBD1. The V and J ends lost 1 base and 4 bases, in that order; junction bases with no gene match: 13. The CDR3 runs 17 residues. In germline, CDR1 is LGHNA, CDR2 YSLEER. CDR3 loop: CASSQVYIPGTVYEQYF. In DNA, the CDR3 is TGCGCCAGCAGCCAAGTTTATATCCCCGGGACAGTTTACGAGCAGTACTTC.

This chain connects TRBV5-4 to TRBJ1-6, with D perhaps TRBD1 (5 bases). Trimming left V 3 bases short and J 3 bases short, with 10 bases between. This CDR3 region has 15 residues. CDR1 and CDR2 from the germline V gene are SGHNT and YYREEE (reference sequence). Here the CDR3 reads CASSSQGIYNSPLHF. CDR3 bases: TGTGCCAGCAGCTCGCAGGGAATCTATAATTCACCCCTCCACTTT.

The chain uses TRBV27 and TRBJ1-4, with TRBD1 matching 8 bases. Germline V CDR1 and CDR2: MNHEY, SMNVEV (reference sequence). CDR3 length: 13 amino acids. V trimming: 8 bases; J trimming: 7 bases; junction bases outside the gene matches: 6. CDR3: CASRTGGGEKLFF. The CDR3 nucleotides read TGTGCCAGCCGAACAGGGGGTGGTGAAAAACTGTTTTTT.

V is TRBV4-2 and J is TRBJ2-1; 7 bases match TRBD1. CDR3 size: 15 residues. Losses at the gene ends were 4 bases for V and 3 bases for J; bases not matched to a gene: 6. Germline V gene data show CDR1 as LGHNA and CDR2 as YNFKEQ. Written as DNA, the CDR3 is TGTGCCAGCAGCCCCCGGGACAGTATCTACAATGAGCAGTTCTTC. Translating it yields CASSPRDSIYNEQFF.

The V gene is TRBV10-3, the J gene TRBJ2-7, with 7 bases matching TRBD1. Losses at the gene ends were 3 bases for V and 5 bases for J; bases not matched to a gene: 7. The CDR3 totals 14 residues. Looked up from germline, CDR1 is ENHRY and CDR2 is SYGVKD. The CDR3 bases are TGTGCCATCAGTGAAGGTAGGGGGCGGAACGAGCAGTACTTC. Amino acid sequence: CAISEGRGRNEQYF.

V and J are TRBV6-1 and TRBJ1-2; D gene ambiguous. Per germline, CDR1 MNHNS and CDR2 SASEGT. V was pared by 0 bases and J by 3 bases, with 8 bases between. The length of the CDR3 is 14 residues. This CDR3 is CASSEAVRYYGYTF. Here the CDR3 DNA reads TGTGCCAGCAGTGAAGCGGTCAGGTACTATGGCTACACCTTC.

The rearrangement joins TRBV21-1 to TRBJ2-7; the table assigns TRBD1, which was not confirmed against the DNA. TRBV21-1 is assigned pseudogene status. CDR3 length equals 16 residues. CDR3 DNA: TGTGCCAGCAGCAAAGTTTATAGACGCAGGACCTACGAGCAGTACTTC. This gives the protein CASSKVYRRRTYEQYF.

The rearrangement links TRBV7-2 to TRBJ2-5; 8 nucleotides match TRBD1. V was clipped by 5 bases and J by 10 bases; unmatched bases: 6. CDR1 and CDR2 (germline): SGHTA, FQGNSA. This CDR3 has 12 residues. DNA of the CDR3: TGTGCCAGCAGCCTTGACAGGGGTAACCAGTACTTC. As protein: CASSLDRGNQYF.

V usage is TRBV7-3 and J usage is TRBJ2-7; D possibly corresponds to TRBD2 (5 bases). The CDR3 has 12 residues. The V and J ends lost 1 base and 6 bases respectively, with 7 bases between them. CDR1 is SGHTA and CDR2 is FQGTGA in the germline V gene. The CDR3: CASSLRGSEQYF. The CDR3, as DNA: TGTGCCAGCAGCTTAAGAGGGTCCGAGCAGTACTTC.

This clone has only a few counts. The chain recombines TRBV7-3 with TRBJ1-1; no definite D call. This CDR3 spans 14 amino acids. Germline V gene sequence: CDR1 SGHTA, CDR2 FQGTGA. Trimming cost V 3 bases and J 0 bases, with 8 bases left between them. This CDR3 reads CASSFTGMNTEAFF. The CDR3 nucleotides read TGTGCCAGCAGCTTTACGGGGATGAACACTGAAGCTTTCTTT. The complete variable domain, with remaining parts taken from reference TRBV7-3 and TRBJ1-1, reads GAGVSQTPSNKVTEKGKYVELRCDPISGHTALYWYRQSLGQGPEFLIYFQGTGAADDSGLPNDRFFAVRPEGSVSTLKIQRTERGDSAVYLCASSFTGMNTEAFFGQGTRLTVV.

The rearrangement links TRBV18 to TRBJ2-7, with a tentative D call TRBD2 (6 bases). V lost 3 bases, J lost 3 bases, and 12 bases lay in between. The CDR3 loop spans 14 amino acids. The germline V gene encodes CDR1 KGHSH and CDR2 LQKENI. The CDR3 spells CASSPAGRSYEQYF. For the CDR3, the DNA is TGTGCCAGCTCACCGGCAGGGAGGAGCTACGAGCAGTACTTC.

This chain links TRBV5-4 with TRBJ2-7, with a tentative D call TRBD2 (6 bases). Deletions cut 4 bases from V and 0 bases from J, with 11 bases between. CDR1 SGHNT and CDR2 YYREEE come from the germline V gene (reference sequence). CDR3 length: 14 amino acids. CDR3 nucleotide sequence: TGTGCCAGCAGCGGCCGGGACTCCTCCTACGAGCAGTACTTC. Protein sequence: CASSGRDSSYEQYF.

Regarding this clone: This CDR3 is also generated by other DNA sequences in the sample. The V gene is TRBV19, the J gene TRBJ1-2; 9 nucleotides line up with TRBD1. The CDR3 runs to 14 residues. V lost 7 bases to trimming and J lost 8 bases; unmatched junction nucleotides: 11. The germline CDR1 and CDR2 sequences are LNHDA and SQIVND (reference sequence). DNA of the CDR3: TGTGCCAGTACCTCTCCGGGACAGGGTTTCGGCTACACCTTC. It encodes CASTSPGQGFGYTF.

About this clone itself: The same CDR3 can be traced to other DNA sequences in this sample. The CDR3 DNA follows: TGCGCCAGCAGCTTGGGGGGCAGAAACACTGAAGCTTTCTTT. Translated: CASSLGGRNTEAFF. This chain links TRBV5-1 with TRBJ1-1, with a possible D match to TRBD1 (5 bases). From germline, CDR1 is SGHRS and CDR2 YFSETQ. Trimming removed 0 bases at V and 2 bases at J, with 8 bases between. CDR3 length equals 14 residues.

V is TRBV24-1 and J is TRBJ2-7; D is unresolved. The CDR3 contains 14 residues. Per germline, CDR1 KGHDR and CDR2 SFDVKD. The germline V and J ends were trimmed by 1 base and 11 bases, with 17 bases remaining between them. CDR3 nucleotide sequence: TGTGCCACCAGTGATTTCCCAAAATCTACGATGGAGTACTTC. Translation gives CATSDFPKSTMEYF.

This chain connects TRBV5-1 to TRBJ2-1; no reliable D call. Germline CDR1 and CDR2: SGHRS and YFSETQ. V gave up 4 bases and J gave up 4 bases, with 12 bases separating them. This CDR3 is 14 amino acids long. CDR3 protein: CASSGPMLYNEQFF. Written as DNA, the CDR3 is TGCGCCAGCAGCGGGCCGATGCTATACAATGAGCAGTTCTTC.

This clone was observed a handful of times. The J gene is TRBJ1-2, the V gene TRBV10-3; TRBD1 matches at 7 bases. The germline V gene has CDR1 ENHRY and CDR2 SYGVKD. Trimming removed 6 bases from V and 2 bases from J; junction bases left unmatched: 6. The CDR3 runs 14 residues. As DNA, the CDR3 is TGTGCCATCAGGATGATGACAGGGAACTATGGCTACACCTTC. It translates to CAIRMMTGNYGYTF.

The chain employs TRBV9 and TRBJ2-3; D may be TRBD2 (7 bases). V was trimmed by 0 bases and J by 2 bases, leaving 16 bases between them. Germline CDR1 reads SGDLS; CDR2 reads YYNGEE. The CDR3 contains 17 residues. The CDR3 DNA follows: TGTGCCAGCAGCGTAGGGGCCGGGGGGCCGCTCACAGATACGCAGTATTTT. Translation gives CASSVGAGGPLTDTQYF.

The chain recombines TRBV5-1 with TRBJ2-5; the match to TRBD2 covers 10 bases. The CDR3 contains 16 residues. CDR1 and CDR2 from the germline V gene are SGHRS and YFSETQ. Trimming removed 0 bases from V and 4 bases from J; junction bases left unmatched: 6. The CDR3 bases are TGCGCCAGCAGCTTGGCCGCTAGCGGGGGCGGAGAGACCCAGTACTTC. Translation: CASSLAASGGGETQYF.

Only one count was recorded for this clone. V is TRBV4-2 and J is TRBJ1-1; the D gene is possibly TRBD1 (6 bases). The CDR3 is 15 residues long. Trimming took 3 bases from V and 1 from J, leaving 12 bases between them. The V gene's germline CDR1 is LGHNA and CDR2 YNFKEQ. CDR3 loop: CASSQYQGKNTEAFF. For the CDR3, the DNA is TGTGCCAGCAGCCAGTACCAGGGGAAGAACACTGAAGCTTTCTTT.

The V call is TRBV27, the J call TRBJ2-1, with D perhaps TRBD1 (5 bases). Per the germline V gene, CDR1 is MNHEY and CDR2 is SMNVEV (reference sequence). This CDR3 region has 16 residues. V lost 3 bases to trimming and J lost 3 bases, with 15 bases between them. CDR3 nucleotide sequence: TGTGCCAGCAGTTTCTCGTCAGGGAATTTCTACAATGAGCAGTTCTTC. Its translation is CASSFSSGNFYNEQFF.